This record covers a single T cell receptor beta chain. Its antigen is not identified. The protocol was immunoSEQ multiplex PCR, while the TCRdb copy is restricted to in-frame clones and leaves out a portion. Among some 99,000 clones listed, roughly 83% were seen once. The data were obtained in a study of T cell responses to AZD1222 COVID-19 vaccine. Overall study results and limits: Only after the peak T cell response were repertoires sampled. Reportedly, nearly half the spike-specific TCRs target unmutated variant regions. Breadth and depth of Spike-specific TCRs rose after two AZD1222 doses.

Germline lookup yields CDR1 SGHTA and CDR2 FQGNSA. V was pared by 3 bases and J by 3 bases, with 6 bases between. The CDR3 extends over 13 amino acids. This chain uses TRBV7-2 with TRBJ1-5, with D unresolved. This receptor was obtained from an adult who received the AZD1222 COVID-19 vaccine. The sequencing used peripheral blood, collected 28 days after the second AZD1222 dose. As DNA, the CDR3 is TGTGCCAGCAGCTTGTGGTCCAATCAGCCCCAGCATTTT. It translates to CASSLWSNQPQHF.